This T cell receptor (beta chain) was documented in a study of T cell repertoires in cytomegalovirus infection. Turning to the study itself: The study used recently identified HLA-C-restricted and well-studied HLA-B-restricted CMV epitopes. Indications of both CMV infection and matching HLA type were provided by public TCR beta signatures.

The V end was cut by 7 bases, the J end by 4 bases, with 10 bases between. The CDR3 runs 12 residues. CDR1 KGHSH and CDR2 LQKENI come from the germline V gene. This clonotype has just one count. Its specificity is not known. TCRdb fed the reads into MiXCR, producing one record per CDR3 protein. The sample shows around 710,000 distinct CDR3 sequences, about 29% of them seen only once. This TCR was recovered from a human donor in good health (CMV status not recorded). Some clones in this sample may be carry-over from other donors' samples. The sequenced sample was cultured CD8+ T cells from PBMCs, obtained from culture after CMV antigen stimulation. V usage is TRBV18 and J usage is TRBJ1-1, with a possible D match to TRBD1 (5 bases). CDR3 in amino acids: CASFRQSTEAFF. The CDR3 DNA reads as TGTGCCAGCTTTCGACAGAGCACTGAAGCTTTCTTT.